This T cell receptor (beta chain) is drawn from a study of blood T cell repertoires in COVID-19. On the study more broadly: Some COVID-19 samples were acute and others convalescent; all came from the United States, Italy and Spain. Sources were T cells, B-cell-depleted T cells, or PBMCs; the material itself was cDNA or gDNA.

In the authors' workflow: Estimation of nucleated cell counts was performed using reference gene primer amplification. Only in-frame clones appear in the TCRdb table, and some are missing; sequencing was by immunoSEQ multiplex PCR. Clonal size and the V and J genes are those of that table, whereas D and trimming came from the DNA. The sample carries 200,000 to 250,000 clones, 80% to 85% recorded once. Trimming took 3 bases from V and 4 from J, leaving 9 bases between them. Germline V gene sequence: CDR1 SGHDN, CDR2 FVKESK. The CDR3 length is 13 residues. The rearrangement links TRBV14 to TRBJ1-2; D is possibly TRBD1 (5 bases). The sequence derives from a woman aged 80 or over with active or convalescent COVID-19. Sequenced sample: peripheral blood. The CDR3 loop is CASSQPRGYGYTF. The CDR3 DNA follows: TGTGCCAGCAGCCAGCCTAGGGGCTATGGCTACACCTTC.